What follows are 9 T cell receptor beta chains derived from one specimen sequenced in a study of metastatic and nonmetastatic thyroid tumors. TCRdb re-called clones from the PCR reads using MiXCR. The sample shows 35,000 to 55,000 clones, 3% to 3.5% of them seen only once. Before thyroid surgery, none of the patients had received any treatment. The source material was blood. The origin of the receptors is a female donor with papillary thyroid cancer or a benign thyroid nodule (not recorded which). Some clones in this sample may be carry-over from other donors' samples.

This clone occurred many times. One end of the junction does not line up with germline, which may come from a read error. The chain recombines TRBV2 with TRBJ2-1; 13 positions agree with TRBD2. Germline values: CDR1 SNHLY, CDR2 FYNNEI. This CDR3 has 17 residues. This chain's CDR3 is CASRRRTSGSSHNEQFF. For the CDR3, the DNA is TGTGCCAGCAGACGACGGACTAGCGGGAGCTCCCACAATGAGCAGTTCTTC.

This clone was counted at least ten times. CDR3 sequence (DNA): TGCGCCAGCAGCCCCGAGAACACCGGGGAGCTGTTTTTT. This translates into CASSPENTGELFF. The chain is built from TRBV5-1 and TRBJ2-2; D uncertain. Germline V gives CDR1 SGHRS, CDR2 YFSETQ. The CDR3 consists of 13 residues. Trimming stripped 4 bases from V and 1 base from J, with 5 bases between.

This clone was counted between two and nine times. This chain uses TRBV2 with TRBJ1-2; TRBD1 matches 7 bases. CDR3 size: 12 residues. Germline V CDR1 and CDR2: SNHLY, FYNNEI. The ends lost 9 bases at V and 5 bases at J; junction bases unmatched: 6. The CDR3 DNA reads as TGTGCCAGTACACAGGGGTGTTATGGCTACACCTTC. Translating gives CASTQGCYGYTF.

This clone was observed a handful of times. CDR3 residues: CASSYPPSGTYEQYF. In nucleotides, the CDR3 is TGTGCCAGCAGTTACCCCCCCTCGGGAACCTACGAGCAGTACTTC. The gene calls are TRBV6-7 and TRBJ2-7; possibly TRBD2 for D (5 bases). TRBV6-7 is given ORF status, its function remaining uncertain. This CDR3 has 15 amino acids. Deletions cut 2 bases from V and 2 bases from J, with 13 bases between.

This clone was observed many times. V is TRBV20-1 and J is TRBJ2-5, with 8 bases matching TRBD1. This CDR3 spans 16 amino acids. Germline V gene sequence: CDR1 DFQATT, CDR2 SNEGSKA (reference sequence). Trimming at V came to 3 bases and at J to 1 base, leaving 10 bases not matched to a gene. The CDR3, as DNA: TGCAGTGCTAGTCCATCTCAGGGGGCCCTCCAAGAGACCCAGTACTTC. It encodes CSASPSQGALQETQYF.

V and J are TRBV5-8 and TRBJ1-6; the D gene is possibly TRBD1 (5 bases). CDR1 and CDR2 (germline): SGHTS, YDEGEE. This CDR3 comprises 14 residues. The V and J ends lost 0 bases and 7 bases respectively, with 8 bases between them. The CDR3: CASSLGGSNSPLHF. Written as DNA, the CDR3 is TGTGCCAGCAGCTTGGGGGGCTCGAATTCACCCCTCCACTTT. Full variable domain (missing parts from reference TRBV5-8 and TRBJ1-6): EAGVTQSPTHLIKTRGQQATLRCSPISGHTSVYWYQQALGLGLQFLLWYDEGEERNRGNFPPRFSGRQFPNYSSELNVNALELEDSALYLCASSLGGSNSPLHFGNGTRLTVT.

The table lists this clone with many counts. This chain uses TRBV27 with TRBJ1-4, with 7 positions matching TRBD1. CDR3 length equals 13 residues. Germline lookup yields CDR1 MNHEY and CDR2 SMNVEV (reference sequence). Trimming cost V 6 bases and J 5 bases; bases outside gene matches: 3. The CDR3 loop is CASRGQRNEKLFF. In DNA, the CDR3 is TGTGCCAGCAGGGGACAGAGAAATGAAAAACTGTTTTTT.

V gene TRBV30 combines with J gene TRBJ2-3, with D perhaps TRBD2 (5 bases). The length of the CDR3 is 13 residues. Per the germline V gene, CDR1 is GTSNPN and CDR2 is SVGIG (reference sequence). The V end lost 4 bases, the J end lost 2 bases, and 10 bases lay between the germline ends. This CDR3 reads CAWTSGVTDTQYF. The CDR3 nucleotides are TGTGCCTGGACGTCCGGGGTCACAGATACGCAGTATTTT.

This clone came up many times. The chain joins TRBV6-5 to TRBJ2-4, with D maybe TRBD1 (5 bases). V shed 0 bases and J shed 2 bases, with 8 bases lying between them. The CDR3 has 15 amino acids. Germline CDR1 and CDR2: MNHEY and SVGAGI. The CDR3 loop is CASSYSRGSKNIQYF. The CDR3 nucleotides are TGTGCCAGCAGTTACTCAAGGGGTTCCAAAAACATTCAGTACTTC.